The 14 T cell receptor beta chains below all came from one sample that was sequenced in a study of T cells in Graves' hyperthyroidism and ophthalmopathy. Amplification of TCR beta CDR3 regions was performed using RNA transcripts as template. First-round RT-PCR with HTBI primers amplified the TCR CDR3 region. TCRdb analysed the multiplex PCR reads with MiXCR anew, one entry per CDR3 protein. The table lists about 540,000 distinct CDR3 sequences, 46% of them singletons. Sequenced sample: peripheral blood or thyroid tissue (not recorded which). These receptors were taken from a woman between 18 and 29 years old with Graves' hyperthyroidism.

The CDR3 DNA reads TGTGCCAGCGCCTCGGCGGGGATCGAGCAGTACTTC. Residues: CASASAGIEQYF. This chain links TRBV6-5 with TRBJ2-7, with D possibly matching TRBD2 (6 bases). Germline CDR1 is MNHEY and CDR2 is SVGAGI. The V and J ends lost 8 bases and 6 bases respectively, with 14 bases between them. This CDR3 is built from 12 residues.

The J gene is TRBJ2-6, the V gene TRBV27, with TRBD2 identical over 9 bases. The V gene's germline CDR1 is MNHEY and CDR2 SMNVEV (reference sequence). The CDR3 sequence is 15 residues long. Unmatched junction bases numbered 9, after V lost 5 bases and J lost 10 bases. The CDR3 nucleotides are TGTGCCAGCAGTAGAAGGACTAGCGATCCGAACGTCCTGACTTTC. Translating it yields CASSRRTSDPNVLTF.

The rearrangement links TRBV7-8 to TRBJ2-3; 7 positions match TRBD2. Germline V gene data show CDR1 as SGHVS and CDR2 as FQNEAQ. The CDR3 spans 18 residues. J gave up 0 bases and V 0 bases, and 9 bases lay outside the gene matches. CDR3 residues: CASSLAGGTGLSTDTQYF. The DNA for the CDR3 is TGTGCCAGCAGCTTAGCGGGGGGGACTGGGCTAAGCACAGATACGCAGTATTTT. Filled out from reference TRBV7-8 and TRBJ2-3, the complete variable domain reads GAGVSQSPRYKVAKRGQDVALRCDPISGHVSLFWYQQALGQGPEFLTYFQNEAQLDKSGLPSDRFFAERPEGSVSTLKIQRTQQEDSAVYLCASSLAGGTGLSTDTQYFGPGTRLTVL.

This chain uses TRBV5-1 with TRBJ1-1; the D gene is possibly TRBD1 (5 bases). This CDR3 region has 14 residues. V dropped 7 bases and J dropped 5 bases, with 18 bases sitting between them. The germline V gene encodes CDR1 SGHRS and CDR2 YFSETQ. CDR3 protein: CASGAGTSTTEAFF. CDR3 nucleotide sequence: TGCGCCAGCGGAGCCGGGACCTCAACGACTGAAGCTTTCTTT.

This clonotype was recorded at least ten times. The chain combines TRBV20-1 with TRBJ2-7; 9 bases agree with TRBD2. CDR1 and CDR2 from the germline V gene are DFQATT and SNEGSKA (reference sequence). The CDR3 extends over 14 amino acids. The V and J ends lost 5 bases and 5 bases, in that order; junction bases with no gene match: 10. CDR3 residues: CSAPLREGHDEQYF. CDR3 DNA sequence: TGCAGTGCTCCTCTGCGGGAGGGCCACGACGAGCAGTACTTC.

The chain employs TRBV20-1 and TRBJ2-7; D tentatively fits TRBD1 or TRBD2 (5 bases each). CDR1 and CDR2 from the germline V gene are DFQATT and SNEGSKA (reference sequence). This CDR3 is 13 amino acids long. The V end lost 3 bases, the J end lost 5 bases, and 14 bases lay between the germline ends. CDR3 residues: CSASGAGLDEQYF. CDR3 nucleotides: TGCAGTGCTAGCGGGGCAGGGCTGGACGAGCAGTACTTC.

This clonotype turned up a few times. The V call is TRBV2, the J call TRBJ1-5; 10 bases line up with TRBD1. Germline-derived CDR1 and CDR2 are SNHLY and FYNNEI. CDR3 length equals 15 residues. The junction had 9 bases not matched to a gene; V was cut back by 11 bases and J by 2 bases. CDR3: CAFRDRGIGNQPQHF. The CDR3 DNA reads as TGTGCCTTCCGGGACAGGGGTATTGGCAATCAGCCCCAGCATTTT.

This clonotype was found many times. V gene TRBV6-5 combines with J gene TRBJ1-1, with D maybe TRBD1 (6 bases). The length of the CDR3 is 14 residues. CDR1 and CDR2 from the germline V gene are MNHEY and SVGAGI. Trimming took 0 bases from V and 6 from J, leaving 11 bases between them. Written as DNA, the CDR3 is TGTGCCAGCAGTTACTCCGGACAGTACGCTGAAGCTTTCTTT. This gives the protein CASSYSGQYAEAFF.

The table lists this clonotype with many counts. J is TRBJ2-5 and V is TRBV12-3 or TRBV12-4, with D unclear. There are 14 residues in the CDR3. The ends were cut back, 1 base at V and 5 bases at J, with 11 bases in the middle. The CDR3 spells CASSLGVSGETQYF. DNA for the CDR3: TGTGCCAGCAGTTTAGGGGTCAGTGGGGAGACCCAGTACTTC.

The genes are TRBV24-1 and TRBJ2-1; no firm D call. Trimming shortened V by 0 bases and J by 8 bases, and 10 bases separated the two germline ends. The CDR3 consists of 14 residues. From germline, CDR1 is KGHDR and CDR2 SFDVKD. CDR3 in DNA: TGTGCCACCAGTGATTTGCAGGTTGCTCATGAGCAGTTCTTC. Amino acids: CATSDLQVAHEQFF.

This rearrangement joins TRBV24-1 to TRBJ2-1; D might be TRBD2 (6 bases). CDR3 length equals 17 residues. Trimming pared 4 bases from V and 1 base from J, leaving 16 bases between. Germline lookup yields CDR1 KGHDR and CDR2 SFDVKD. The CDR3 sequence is CATSDPAGRGSYNEQFF. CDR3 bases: TGTGCCACCAGTGACCCCGCCGGGAGAGGGTCCTACAATGAGCAGTTCTTC.

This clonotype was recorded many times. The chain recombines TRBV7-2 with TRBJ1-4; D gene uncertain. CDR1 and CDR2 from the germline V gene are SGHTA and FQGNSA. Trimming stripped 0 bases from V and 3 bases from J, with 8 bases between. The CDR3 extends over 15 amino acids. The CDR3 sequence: CASSLAKGPNEKLFF. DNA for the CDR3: TGTGCCAGCAGCTTAGCAAAGGGCCCTAATGAAAAACTGTTTTTT.

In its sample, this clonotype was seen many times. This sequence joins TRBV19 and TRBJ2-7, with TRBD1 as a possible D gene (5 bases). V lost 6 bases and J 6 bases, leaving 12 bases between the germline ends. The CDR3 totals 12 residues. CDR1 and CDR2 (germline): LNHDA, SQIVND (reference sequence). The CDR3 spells CASRPGWGEQYF. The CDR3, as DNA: TGTGCCAGTAGGCCAGGGTGGGGCGAGCAGTACTTC.

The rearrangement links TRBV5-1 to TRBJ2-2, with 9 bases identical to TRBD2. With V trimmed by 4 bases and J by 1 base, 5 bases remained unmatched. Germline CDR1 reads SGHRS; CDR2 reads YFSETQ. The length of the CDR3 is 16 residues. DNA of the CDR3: TGCGCCAGCAGCCTAGCGGGACTCAGGAACACCGGGGAGCTGTTTTTT. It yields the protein CASSLAGLRNTGELFF.